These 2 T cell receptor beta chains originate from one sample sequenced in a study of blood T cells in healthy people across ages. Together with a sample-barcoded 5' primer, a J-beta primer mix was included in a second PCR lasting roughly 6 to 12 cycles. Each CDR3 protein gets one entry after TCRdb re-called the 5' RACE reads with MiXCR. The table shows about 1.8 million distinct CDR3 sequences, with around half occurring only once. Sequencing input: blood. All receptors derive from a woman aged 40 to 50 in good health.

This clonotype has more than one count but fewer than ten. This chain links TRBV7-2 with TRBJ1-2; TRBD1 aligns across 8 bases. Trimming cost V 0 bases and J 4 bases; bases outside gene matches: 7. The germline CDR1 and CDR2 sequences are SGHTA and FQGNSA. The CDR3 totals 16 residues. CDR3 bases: TGTGCCAGCAGCTTAGCGCTGGCAGGGGGCGCCTATGGCTACACCTTC. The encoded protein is CASSLALAGGAYGYTF.

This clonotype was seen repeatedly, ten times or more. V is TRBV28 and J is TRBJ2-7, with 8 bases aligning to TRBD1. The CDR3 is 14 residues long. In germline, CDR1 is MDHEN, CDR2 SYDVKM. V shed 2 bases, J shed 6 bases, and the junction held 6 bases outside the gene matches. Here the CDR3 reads CASSLTGTGAEQYF. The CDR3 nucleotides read TGTGCCAGCAGTTTAACCGGGACAGGAGCCGAGCAGTACTTC. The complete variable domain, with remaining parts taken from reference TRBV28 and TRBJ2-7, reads DVKVTQSSRYLVKRTGEKVFLECVQDMDHENMFWYRQDPGLGLRLIYFSYDVKMKEKGDIPEGYSVSREKKERFSLILESASTNQTSMYLCASSLTGTGAEQYFGPGTRLTVT.